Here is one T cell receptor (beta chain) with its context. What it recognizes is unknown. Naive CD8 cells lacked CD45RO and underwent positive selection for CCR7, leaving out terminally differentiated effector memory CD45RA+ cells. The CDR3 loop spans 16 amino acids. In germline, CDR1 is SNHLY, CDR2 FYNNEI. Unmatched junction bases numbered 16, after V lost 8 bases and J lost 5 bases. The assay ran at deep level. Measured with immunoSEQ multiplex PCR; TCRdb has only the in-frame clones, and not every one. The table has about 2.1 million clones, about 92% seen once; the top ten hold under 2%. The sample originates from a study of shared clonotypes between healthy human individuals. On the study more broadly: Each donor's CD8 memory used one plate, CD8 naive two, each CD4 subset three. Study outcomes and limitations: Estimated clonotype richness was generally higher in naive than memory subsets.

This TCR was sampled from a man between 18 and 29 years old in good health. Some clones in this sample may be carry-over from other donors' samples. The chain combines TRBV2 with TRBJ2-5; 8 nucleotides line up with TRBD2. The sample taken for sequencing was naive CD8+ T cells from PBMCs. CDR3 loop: CASGLRPRLASETQYF. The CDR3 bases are TGTGCCAGCGGACTTCGTCCGAGACTAGCGAGTGAGACCCAGTACTTC.